The clone carrying this T cell receptor beta chain is a singleton in its sample. The sample is drawn from a study of blood T cell repertoires in COVID-19. V gave up 4 bases and J gave up 4 bases, with 18 bases separating them. The CDR3 is made up of 16 amino acids. Germline values: CDR1 LNHDA, CDR2 SQIVND (reference sequence). Clones were sequenced by immunoSEQ multiplex PCR, and TCRdb holds only the in-frame ones, with some missing. The sample shows under 350,000 clones, about 92% of them seen only once. Across about two dozen US areas, participants ranged in age from roughly 18 to 95 years. This clonotype was sampled from a man in his sixties who had recovered from COVID-19. The sample comprised PBMCs or T cells enriched from blood (not recorded which). The V and J genes are TRBV19 and TRBJ2-3, with a weak D call TRBD2 (6 bases). CDR3 in amino acids: CASSKRRAGTPDTQYF. The CDR3 DNA reads TGTGCCAGTAGTAAGCGTCGGGCGGGAACGCCAGATACGCAGTATTTT.